The following is a TCR beta chain sequence with its context. This record comes from a study of blood T cell repertoires in COVID-19. Study in general: The United States, Italy and Spain provided the acute and convalescent COVID-19 samples.

As handled by the study authors: Estimation of nucleated cell counts was performed using reference gene primer amplification. Generated by immunoSEQ multiplex PCR, the TCRdb table keeps only in-frame clones and is missing some. V and J calls and clone size are copied from that table; D and trimming were computed from the DNA. The sample has approximately 150,000 clones, about 80% seen once; the top ten hold about a tenth. V trimming: 0 bases; J trimming: 2 bases; junction bases outside the gene matches: 4. The germline CDR1 and CDR2 sequences are SGDLS and YYNGEE. CDR3 length: 16 amino acids. Sequenced material: peripheral blood. V is TRBV9 and J is TRBJ2-5; TRBD2 matches 10 bases. The clonotype was recovered from an older man with active or convalescent COVID-19. The chain's CDR3 is CASSVDPAGGQETQYF. The CDR3 coding sequence is TGTGCCAGCAGCGTAGATCCAGCGGGGGGGCAAGAGACCCAGTACTTC.